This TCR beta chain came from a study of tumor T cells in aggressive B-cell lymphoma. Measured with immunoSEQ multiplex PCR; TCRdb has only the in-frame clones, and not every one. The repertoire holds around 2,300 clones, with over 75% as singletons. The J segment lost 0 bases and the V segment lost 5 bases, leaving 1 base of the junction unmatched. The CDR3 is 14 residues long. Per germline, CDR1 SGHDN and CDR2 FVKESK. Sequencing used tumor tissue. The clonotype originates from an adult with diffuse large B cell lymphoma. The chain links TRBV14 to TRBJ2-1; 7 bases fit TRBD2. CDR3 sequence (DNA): TGTGCCAGCAGCGGCGGGAGCTCCTACAATGAGCAGTTCTTC. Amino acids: CASSGGSSYNEQFF.